The next 31 T cell receptor beta chains were all read from a single sample in a study of radiation and T cells in renal cell carcinoma. Time point noted: blood 4 weeks post-SBRT, at nephrectomy. Treatment here: 15 Gy SBRT to primary tumor, nephrectomy 4 weeks later. Sequencing used immunoSEQ multiplex PCR; TCRdb keeps in-frame clones, though not all of them. Of around 170,000 clones listed, about 85% were seen once; the top ten hold approximately 11%. Sequenced material: blood, taken from a patient whose treatment included radiotherapy and nephrectomy. These receptors came from a woman aged 45-60 years with renal cell carcinoma.

V gene TRBV15 combines with J gene TRBJ1-4; D perhaps matches TRBD1 (6 bases). Germline CDR1 and CDR2: LNHNV and YYDKDF (reference sequence). V was pared by 0 bases and J by 7 bases, with 18 bases between. The CDR3 sequence is 17 residues long. The CDR3 sequence: CATSREGLRGGGEKLFF. CDR3 coding DNA: TGTGCCACCAGCAGAGAGGGCCTCCGCGGGGGCGGTGAAAAACTGTTTTTT.

J is TRBJ2-7 and V is TRBV7-9; possible D gene TRBD2, 7 bases. The CDR3 sequence is 12 residues long. With 5 bases removed from V and 7 bases from J, the gap between germline ends came to 12 bases. Looked up from germline, CDR1 is SEHNR and CDR2 is FQNEAQ (reference sequence). CDR3 bases: TGTGCCAGCAGCCTGCGGGGGCGGGAGCAGTACTTC. Translating it yields CASSLRGREQYF.

The V call is TRBV7-2, the J call TRBJ1-4; D possibly corresponds to TRBD1 (5 bases). Germline CDR1 is SGHTA and CDR2 is FQGNSA. Trimming pared 4 bases from V and 7 bases from J, leaving 16 bases between. This CDR3 has 15 amino acids. CDR3 sequence (DNA): TGTGCCAGCAGCTCGCGCCCGGGGCCTCTTGAAAAACTGTTTTTT. Its protein product is CASSSRPGPLEKLFF.

The chain links TRBV9 to TRBJ2-1, with TRBD1 matching over 9 bases. The CDR3 consists of 15 residues. Germline V gene sequence: CDR1 SGDLS, CDR2 YYNGEE. Trimming at V came to 4 bases and at J to 4 bases, leaving 6 bases not matched to a gene. CDR3 loop: CASSPGDREYNEQFF. CDR3 coding DNA: TGTGCCAGCAGCCCAGGGGACAGGGAGTACAATGAGCAGTTCTTC.

About this clone itself: An end of the junction differs from the germline gene, which may be a read error. The rearrangement uses TRBV7-7 and TRBJ2-6, with 8 bases identical to TRBD1. The CDR3 has 15 amino acids. CDR1 is SSHAT, CDR2 FNYEAQ, per germline (reference sequence). The DNA of the CDR3 is TGTGCTAGCAGCCCCCAGGGGGCCGGGGCCAACGTCCTGACTTTC. This translates into CASSPQGAGANVLTF. The full variable domain, completed using reference TRBV7-7 and TRBJ2-6, is GAGVSQSPRYKVTKRGQDVTLRCDPISSHATLYWYQQALGQGPEFLTYFNYEAQPDKSGLPSDRFSAERPEGSISTLTIQRTEQRDSAMYRCASSPQGAGANVLTFGAGSRLTVL.

The genes are TRBV2 and TRBJ1-1; tentatively, D is TRBD1 (6 bases). CDR3 length: 14 amino acids. V lost 4 bases to trimming and J lost 6 bases, with 15 bases between them. Per the germline V gene, CDR1 is SNHLY and CDR2 is FYNNEI. The CDR3 is CASSVGTGAPEAFF. The CDR3 region has the DNA TGTGCCAGCAGTGTGGGGACGGGGGCCCCTGAAGCTTTCTTT.

CDR3 protein: CASSVLQGSGTEAFF. CDR3 nucleotide sequence: TGTGCCAGCAGCGTACTTCAGGGATCGGGCACTGAAGCTTTCTTT. The V and J genes are TRBV9 and TRBJ1-1, with a weak D call TRBD1 (5 bases). This CDR3 contains 15 residues. Trimming pared 1 base from V and 4 bases from J, leaving 14 bases between. Germline lookup yields CDR1 SGDLS and CDR2 YYNGEE.

V is TRBV6-9 and J is TRBJ2-5; D possibly uses TRBD1 or TRBD2 (5 bases each). V gave up 2 bases and J gave up 4 bases, with 14 bases separating them. Germline V gene sequence: CDR1 MNHGY, CDR2 SVAAGI. The CDR3 is made up of 15 amino acids. CDR3 DNA sequence: TGTGCCAGCAGTTATGGGCAGGGCGGGCGAGAGACCCAGTACTTC. It translates to CASSYGQGGRETQYF.

CDR3 residues: CAISEPTGVGYTF. CDR3 DNA: TGTGCCATCAGTGAGCCGACAGGGGTTGGCTACACCTTC. V usage is TRBV10-3 and J usage is TRBJ1-2; 8 nucleotides match TRBD1. This CDR3 spans 13 amino acids. The germline V gene has CDR1 ENHRY and CDR2 SYGVKD. Losses at the gene ends were 2 bases for V and 7 bases for J; bases not matched to a gene: 3.

The chain employs TRBV6-1 and TRBJ1-3; possible D gene TRBD1, 6 bases. This CDR3 is 14 amino acids long. V lost 8 bases and J lost 0, with 11 bases in between. CDR1 is MNHNS, CDR2 SASEGT, per germline. CDR3 DNA: TGTGCCAGCCTCAGGGGCAGCTCTGGAAACACCATATATTTT. Protein sequence: CASLRGSSGNTIYF.

The V gene is TRBV2, the J gene TRBJ1-4; the match to TRBD1 covers 10 bases. Germline V CDR1 and CDR2: SNHLY, FYNNEI. The CDR3 length is 15 residues. Unmatched junction bases numbered 11, after V lost 8 bases and J lost 8 bases. The CDR3 DNA reads as TGTGCCAGCCGACGAGACAGGGGGCGTCGGGAAAAACTGTTTTTT. Its protein product is CASRRDRGRREKLFF.

The chain uses TRBV10-3 and TRBJ2-1; TRBD1 matches at 7 bases. Germline lookup yields CDR1 ENHRY and CDR2 SYGVKD. V shed 4 bases, J shed 10 bases, and the junction held 4 bases outside the gene matches. There are 12 residues in the CDR3. CDR3 in amino acids: CAISGQGKEQFF. The CDR3, as DNA: TGTGCCATCAGTGGACAGGGCAAAGAGCAGTTCTTC.

The rearrangement joins TRBV7-2 to TRBJ2-5; D possibly corresponds to TRBD1 (6 bases). The CDR3 extends over 13 amino acids. The germline V gene has CDR1 SGHTA and CDR2 FQGNSA. Deletions cut 3 bases from V and 4 bases from J, with 9 bases between. CDR3 bases: TGTGCCAGCAGCTTGAGACAGGCAGAGACCCAGTACTTC. The encoded protein is CASSLRQAETQYF.

The V and J genes are TRBV29-1 and TRBJ2-1; D assignment may be TRBD1 or TRBD2 (5 bases each). Trimming removed 4 bases at V and 6 bases at J, with 13 bases between. The CDR3 spans 13 residues. Germline values: CDR1 SQVTM, CDR2 ANQGSEA. The chain's CDR3 is CSVGFGGSNEQFF. The CDR3 DNA reads TGCAGCGTTGGCTTTGGGGGAAGCAATGAGCAGTTCTTC.

This clone was recorded a few times. The V call is TRBV7-9, the J call TRBJ2-2, with TRBD1 identical over 10 bases. The CDR3 covers 15 residues. The V gene's germline CDR1 is SEHNR and CDR2 FQNEAQ (reference sequence). Losses at the gene ends were 1 base for V and 7 bases for J; bases not matched to a gene: 3. This CDR3 is CASSLEGQGIGELFF. In DNA form, the CDR3 reads TGTGCCAGCAGCTTAGAGGGACAGGGGATCGGGGAGCTGTTTTTT.

The chain uses TRBV6-6 and TRBJ1-6, with a weak D call TRBD1 (5 bases). The CDR3 is made up of 16 amino acids. CDR1 is MNHNY and CDR2 is SVGAGI in the germline V gene (reference sequence). Between the trimmed V and J ends, which lost 8 bases and 0 bases, there was a span of 14 bases. The CDR3 protein is CASLSRGSSYNSPLHF. CDR3 DNA sequence: TGTGCCAGCCTCAGTCGGGGGAGCTCCTATAATTCACCCCTCCACTTT.

V gene TRBV19 combines with J gene TRBJ2-3; 7 nucleotides match TRBD2. After removal of 5 bases from V and 7 bases from J, the junction contained 6 bases not matched to a gene. This CDR3 contains 13 residues. CDR1 and CDR2 from the germline V gene are LNHDA and SQIVND (reference sequence). The CDR3 nucleotides read TGTGCCAGTAGTCCCTGGGGGGGTAATACGCAGTATTTT. Its translation is CASSPWGGNTQYF.

Comment on this clone: Relative to the germline gene, one junction end is altered; a read error may explain this. This chain joins TRBV7-7 and TRBJ2-5; 14 positions match TRBD2. CDR3 length: 17 residues. The germline gives CDR1 SSHAT, CDR2 FNYEAQ (reference sequence). The CDR3 coding sequence is TGTGCTAGCAGCCCAAGGCGGACTAGCGGGGGGCAGGAGACCCAGTACTTC. Protein sequence: CASSPRRTSGGQETQYF.

V is TRBV7-2 and J is TRBJ2-1; weak D call: TRBD2 (5 bases). Germline V gene sequence: CDR1 SGHTA, CDR2 FQGNSA. CDR3 length equals 14 residues. Trimming took off 5 bases at V and 7 bases at J, with 15 bases between the two ends. CDR3 sequence reads: CASSRNEGINEQFF. The CDR3, as DNA: TGTGCCAGCAGCAGGAACGAGGGAATAAATGAGCAGTTCTTC.

CDR3 in amino acids: CASSEALTGLNSGANVLTF. In nucleotides, the CDR3 is TGTGCCAGCAGTGAAGCGCTAACAGGGCTGAACTCTGGGGCCAACGTCCTGACTTTC. J is TRBJ2-6 and V is TRBV6-1; possibly TRBD1 for D (6 bases). V lost 0 bases to trimming and J lost 0 bases, with 15 bases between them. The CDR3 covers 19 residues. The germline CDR1 and CDR2 sequences are MNHNS and SASEGT.

The J gene is TRBJ2-1, the V gene TRBV6-5, with TRBD1 as a possible D gene (5 bases). Trimming left V 6 bases short and J 5 bases short, with 11 bases between. The CDR3 runs 13 residues. Germline V gene sequence: CDR1 MNHEY, CDR2 SVGAGI. The CDR3 sequence: CASRRTGNNEQFF. Written as DNA, the CDR3 is TGTGCCAGCAGAAGAACAGGTAACAATGAGCAGTTCTTC.

The V call is TRBV10-3, the J call TRBJ1-3, with D possibly TRBD1 on 5 matching bases. V dropped 3 bases and J dropped 4 bases, with 16 bases sitting between them. CDR1 ENHRY and CDR2 SYGVKD come from the germline V gene. This CDR3 has 16 amino acids. The CDR3 region is CAISDTRAGQGNTIYF. CDR3 nucleotide sequence: TGTGCCATCAGTGATACCCGTGCAGGGCAGGGAAACACCATATATTTT.

The rearrangement uses TRBV12-5 and TRBJ1-4; 9 positions match TRBD1. The ends lost 6 bases at V and 3 bases at J; junction bases unmatched: 5. The CDR3 is made up of 15 amino acids. Germline V gives CDR1 LGHNT, CDR2 FRNRAP. In DNA, the CDR3 is TGTGCTAGTGGCCCCGGGACAGGGTCTAATGAAAAACTGTTTTTT. Protein product: CASGPGTGSNEKLFF.

The J gene is TRBJ1-1, the V gene TRBV18, with 7 bases matching TRBD1. V shed 3 bases, J shed 3 bases, and the junction held 4 bases outside the gene matches. The CDR3 length is 14 residues. CDR1 KGHSH and CDR2 LQKENI come from the germline V gene. In DNA, the CDR3 is TGTGCCAGCTCACCGTCAGGGGGGGACACTGAAGCTTTCTTT. Amino acids: CASSPSGGDTEAFF.

The chain uses TRBV18 and TRBJ2-3; D possibly corresponds to TRBD2 (5 bases). Looked up from germline, CDR1 is KGHSH and CDR2 is LQKENI. The ends were cut back, 1 base at V and 1 base at J, with 12 bases in the middle. The length of the CDR3 is 16 residues. In DNA, the CDR3 is TGTGCCAGCTCACCACTACGGGGTTTGCGCACAGATACGCAGTATTTT. This translates into CASSPLRGLRTDTQYF.

This chain joins TRBV19 and TRBJ1-2; D is unresolved. CDR3 size: 12 residues. Deletions cut 2 bases from V and 4 bases from J, with 5 bases between. The germline V gene encodes CDR1 LNHDA and CDR2 SQIVND (reference sequence). This CDR3 reads CASSIRTYGYTF. DNA of the CDR3: TGTGCCAGTAGTATACGGACCTATGGCTACACCTTC.

The V gene is TRBV6-4, the J gene TRBJ2-3; 8 nucleotides match TRBD2. Germline V gene lookup returns CDR1 MRHNA and CDR2 SNTAGT. CDR3 length: 14 amino acids. V was clipped by 4 bases and J by 6 bases; unmatched bases: 6. This CDR3 is CASSATSGGDTQYF. Here the CDR3 DNA reads TGTGCCAGCAGTGCAACTAGCGGAGGGGATACGCAGTATTTT.

The chain recombines TRBV7-2 with TRBJ1-1; 8 positions match TRBD1. Per germline, CDR1 SGHTA and CDR2 FQGNSA. CDR3 length: 14 amino acids. V dropped 4 bases and J dropped 3; count of bases not matched to a gene: 4. The CDR3 bases are TGTGCCAGCAGCTCCAGGGGGCAGGACACTGAAGCTTTCTTT. It specifies CASSSRGQDTEAFF.

This chain connects TRBV7-2 to TRBJ1-2; D remains unclear. The CDR3 is made up of 14 amino acids. Germline V gene lookup returns CDR1 SGHTA and CDR2 FQGNSA. The V and J ends lost 1 base and 2 bases respectively, with 8 bases between them. CDR3 loop: CASSLGAVNYGYTF. The CDR3 nucleotides are TGTGCCAGCAGCTTAGGGGCAGTCAACTATGGCTACACCTTC.

The genes are TRBV10-3 and TRBJ1-2; D gene uncertain. The CDR3 is made up of 14 amino acids. Between the trimmed V and J ends, which lost 0 bases and 2 bases, there was a span of 7 bases. CDR1 is ENHRY and CDR2 is SYGVKD in the germline V gene. The CDR3 DNA is TGTGCCATCAGTGAGTCAATAGGGAACTATGGCTACACCTTC. Residues: CAISESIGNYGYTF.

J is TRBJ1-1 and V is TRBV6-1; D remains ambiguous. Germline V gene lookup returns CDR1 MNHNS and CDR2 SASEGT. This CDR3 contains 9 residues. V was pared by 8 bases and J by 10 bases, with 8 bases between. The CDR3 loop is CASGSRAFF. The CDR3 DNA sequence: TGTGCCAGCGGATCGCGAGCTTTCTTT.